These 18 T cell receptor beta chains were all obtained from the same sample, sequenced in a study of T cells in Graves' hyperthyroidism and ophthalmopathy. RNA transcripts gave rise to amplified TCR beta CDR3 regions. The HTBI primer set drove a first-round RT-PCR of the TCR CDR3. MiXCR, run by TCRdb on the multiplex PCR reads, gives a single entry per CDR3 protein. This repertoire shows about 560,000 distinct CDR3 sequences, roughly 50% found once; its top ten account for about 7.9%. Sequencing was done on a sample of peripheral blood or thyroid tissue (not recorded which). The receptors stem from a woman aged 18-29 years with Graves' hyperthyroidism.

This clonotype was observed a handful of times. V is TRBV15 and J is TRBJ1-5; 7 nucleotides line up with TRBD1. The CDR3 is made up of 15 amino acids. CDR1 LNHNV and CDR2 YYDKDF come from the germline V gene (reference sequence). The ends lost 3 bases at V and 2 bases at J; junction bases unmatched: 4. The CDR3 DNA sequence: TGTGCCACCAGCAGCTTCAGGGGGGGCAATCAGCCCCAGCATTTT. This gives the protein CATSSFRGGNQPQHF.

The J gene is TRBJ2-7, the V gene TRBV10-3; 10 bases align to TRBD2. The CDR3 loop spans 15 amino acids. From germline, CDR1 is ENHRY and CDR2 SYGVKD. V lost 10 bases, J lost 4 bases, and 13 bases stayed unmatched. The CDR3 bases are TGTGCCAGCAGCCCCTCCGGGACTAGCGATTACGAGCAGTACTTC. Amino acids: CASSPSGTSDYEQYF.

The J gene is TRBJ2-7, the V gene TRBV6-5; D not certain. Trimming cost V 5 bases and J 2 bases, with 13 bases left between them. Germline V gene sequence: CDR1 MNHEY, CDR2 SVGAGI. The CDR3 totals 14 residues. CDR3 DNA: TGTGCCAGCAGTAACTACATGGGGACCTACGAGCAGTACTTC. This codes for CASSNYMGTYEQYF.

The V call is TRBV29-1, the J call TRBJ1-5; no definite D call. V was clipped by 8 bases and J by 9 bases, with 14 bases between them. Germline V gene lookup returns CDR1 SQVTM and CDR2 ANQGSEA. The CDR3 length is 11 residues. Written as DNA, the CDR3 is TGCAGCTTATTGGTAGCTCCGCCCCAGCATTTT. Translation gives CSLLVAPPQHF.

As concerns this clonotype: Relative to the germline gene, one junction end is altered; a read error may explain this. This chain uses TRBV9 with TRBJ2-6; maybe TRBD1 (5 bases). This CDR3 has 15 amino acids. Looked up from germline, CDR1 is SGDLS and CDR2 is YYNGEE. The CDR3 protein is CASSLINSGANVRTF. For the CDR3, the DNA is TGTGCCAGCAGCTTGATTAACTCTGGGGCCAACGTCCGGACTTTC.

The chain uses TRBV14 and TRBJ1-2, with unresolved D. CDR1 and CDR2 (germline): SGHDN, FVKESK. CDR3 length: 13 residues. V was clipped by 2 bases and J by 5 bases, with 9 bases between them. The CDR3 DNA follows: TGTGCCAGCAGCCAATCCCTAAAATATGGCTACACCTTC. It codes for CASSQSLKYGYTF.

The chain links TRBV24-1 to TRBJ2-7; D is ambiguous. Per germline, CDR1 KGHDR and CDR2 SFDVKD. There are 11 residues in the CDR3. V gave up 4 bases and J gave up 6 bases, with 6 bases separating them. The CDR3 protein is CATSDLGEQYF. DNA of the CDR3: TGTGCCACCAGTGACTTGGGCGAGCAGTACTTC.

CDR3 protein: CAISRSDGSGNTIYF. In DNA, the CDR3 is TGTGCCATCAGCCGATCGGACGGCTCTGGAAACACCATATATTTT. J is TRBJ1-3 and V is TRBV10-3; D not certain. This CDR3 spans 15 amino acids. The germline V and J ends were trimmed by 6 bases and 0 bases, with 12 bases remaining between them. Germline CDR1 is ENHRY and CDR2 is SYGVKD.

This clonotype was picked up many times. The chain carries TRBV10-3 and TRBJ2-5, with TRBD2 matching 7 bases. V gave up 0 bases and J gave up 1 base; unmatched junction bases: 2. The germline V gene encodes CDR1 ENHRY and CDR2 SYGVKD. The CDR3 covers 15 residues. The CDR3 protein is CAISESGGGQETQYF. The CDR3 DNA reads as TGTGCCATCAGTGAGTCGGGCGGGGGCCAAGAGACCCAGTACTTC.

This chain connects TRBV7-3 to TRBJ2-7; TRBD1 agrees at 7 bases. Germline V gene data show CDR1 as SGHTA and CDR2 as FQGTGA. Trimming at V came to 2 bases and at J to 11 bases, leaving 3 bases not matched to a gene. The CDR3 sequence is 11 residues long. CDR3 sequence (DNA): TGTGCCAGCAGCTTATACGGACAGGAGTACTTC. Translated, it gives CASSLYGQEYF.

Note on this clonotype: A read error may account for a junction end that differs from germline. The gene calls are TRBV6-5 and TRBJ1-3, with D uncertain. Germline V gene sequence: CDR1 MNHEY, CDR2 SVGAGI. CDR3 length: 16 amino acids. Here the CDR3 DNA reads TGTGCCATCAGTCACCCTTTTGGGATGGAGGGAAACACCATATATTTT. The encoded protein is CAISHPFGMEGNTIYF.

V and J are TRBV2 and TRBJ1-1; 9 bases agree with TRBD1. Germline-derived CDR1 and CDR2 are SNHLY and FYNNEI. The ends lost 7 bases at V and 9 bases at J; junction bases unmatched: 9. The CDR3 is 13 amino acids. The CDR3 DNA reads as TGTGCCAGCACCGAACAGGGGGCGGTTCAAGCTTTCTTT. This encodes CASTEQGAVQAFF.

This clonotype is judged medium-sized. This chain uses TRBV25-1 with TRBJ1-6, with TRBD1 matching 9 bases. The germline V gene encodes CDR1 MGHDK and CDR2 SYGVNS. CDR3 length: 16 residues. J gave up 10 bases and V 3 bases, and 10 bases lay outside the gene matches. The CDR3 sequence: CASSDGTGQVGSPLHF. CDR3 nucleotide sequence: TGTGCCAGCAGTGACGGGACAGGGCAAGTAGGGTCACCCCTCCACTTT.

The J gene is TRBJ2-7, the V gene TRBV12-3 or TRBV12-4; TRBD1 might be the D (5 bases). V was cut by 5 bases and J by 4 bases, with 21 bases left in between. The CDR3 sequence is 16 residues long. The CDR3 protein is CASSPRETEYRYEQYF. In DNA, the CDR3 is TGTGCCAGCAGTCCCAGAGAGACAGAGTATAGGTACGAGCAGTACTTC.

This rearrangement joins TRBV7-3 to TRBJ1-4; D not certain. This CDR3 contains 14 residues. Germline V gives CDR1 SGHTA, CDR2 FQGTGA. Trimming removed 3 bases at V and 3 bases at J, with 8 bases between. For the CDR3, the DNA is TGTGCCAGCAGCTTCGGCCCTTCTAATGAAAAACTGTTTTTT. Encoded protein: CASSFGPSNEKLFF.

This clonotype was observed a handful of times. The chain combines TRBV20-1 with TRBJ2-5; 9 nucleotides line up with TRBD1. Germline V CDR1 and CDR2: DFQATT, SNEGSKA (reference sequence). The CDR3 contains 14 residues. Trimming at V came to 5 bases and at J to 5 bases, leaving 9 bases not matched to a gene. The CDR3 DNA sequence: TGCAGTGCTCTCAACAGGGGGCTGGAGGAGACCCAGTACTTC. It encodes CSALNRGLEETQYF.

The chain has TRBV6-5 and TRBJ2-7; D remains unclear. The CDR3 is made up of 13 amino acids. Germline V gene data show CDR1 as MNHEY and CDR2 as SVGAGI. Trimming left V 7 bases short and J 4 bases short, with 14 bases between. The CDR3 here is CASKYSDKYEQYF. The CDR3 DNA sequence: TGTGCCAGCAAGTACTCGGATAAATACGAGCAGTACTTC.

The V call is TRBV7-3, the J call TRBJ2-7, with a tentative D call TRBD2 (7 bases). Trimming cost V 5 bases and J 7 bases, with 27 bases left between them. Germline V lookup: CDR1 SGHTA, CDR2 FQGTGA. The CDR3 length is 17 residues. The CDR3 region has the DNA TGTGCCAGCAGCCCCCACCTTAGGGGGAGGGCGGAGAATGAGCAGTACTTC. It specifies CASSPHLRGRAENEQYF.